This entry lists 2 T cell receptor beta chains sequenced from one sample in a study of tumor and adjacent non-tumor tissue in lung cancer (dated by TCRdb to 2017 to 2018). RNA was isolated from bulk, unsorted tissue, and RNA quality was assessed with a NanoDrop ND-1000 and an Agilent 2100. Library preparation used multiplex PCR. Data came from an Illumina HiSeq 2500. Following protocols modified from ARM-PCR, the researchers constructed TCRbeta libraries through three rounds of nested PCR with primers (Table S4). In-frame beta chains were kept once TCRdb had trimmed the public reads at Q25 with fastp and called clones with MiXCR. Identical CDR3 proteins give one entry, which carries the most common genes and DNA. The sample yields approximately 90,000 distinct CDR3 sequences; less than 75% were counted once. The ten largest make up approximately 16% of the sample. Input material: lung tumor tissue. The receptors were gathered from a man aged 55 to 70 with non-small cell lung cancer.

The table lists this clonotype with many counts. V is TRBV12-3 or TRBV12-4 and J is TRBJ1-1; TRBD1 might be the D (5 bases). This CDR3 is built from 13 residues. The V gene lost 1 base and the J gene lost 5 bases, with 8 bases spanning the gap. The CDR3 sequence is CASSLGGGTEAFF. In DNA, the CDR3 is TGTGCCAGCAGTTTAGGGGGGGGAACTGAAGCTTTCTTT.

A word on this clonotype: A read error is likely, as this CDR3 ends without the conserved phenylalanine or tryptophan. The genes are TRBV28 and TRBJ2-7; 7 bases match TRBD1. The germline gives CDR1 MDHEN, CDR2 SYDVKM. CDR3 length: 15 residues. CDR3 nucleotides: TGTGTCAGCAGTCCCTCCGGGACAGCGTCATACGAGCAGTACTTG. As protein: CVSSPSGTASYEQYL.